The 11 T cell receptor beta chains presented below share a single source sample, sequenced in a study of PD-L1 blockade in urothelial cancer. Time point defined: peripheral blood 6 weeks after treatment start. Sequenced by immunoSEQ multiplex PCR; TCRdb stores in-frame clones only, minus some. This table has more than 60,000 clones, around nine tenths appearing once. The sequenced sample was PBMCs, obtained around atezolizumab (anti-PD-L1) treatment. These receptor sequences come from a man between 60 and 75 years old with urothelial cancer.

The count of this clone is one. The gene calls are TRBV7-9 and TRBJ2-5; the match to TRBD1 covers 7 bases. This CDR3 is 15 amino acids long. V trimming: 0 bases; J trimming: 3 bases; junction bases outside the gene matches: 4. Looked up from germline, CDR1 is SEHNR and CDR2 is FQNEAQ (reference sequence). The CDR3: CASSLAGGGKETQYF. The CDR3 DNA reads as TGTGCCAGCAGCTTAGCAGGGGGCGGAAAAGAGACCCAGTACTTC.

The V gene is TRBV15, the J gene TRBJ2-3, with D tentatively TRBD2 (6 bases). CDR1 LNHNV and CDR2 YYDKDF come from the germline V gene (reference sequence). This CDR3 has 17 amino acids. The V and J ends lost 1 base and 2 bases respectively, with 16 bases between them. The DNA of the CDR3 is TGTGCCACCAGCAGAGCCGTCGGCGGGGATGCCACAGATACGCAGTATTTT. It specifies CATSRAVGGDATDTQYF.

The chain employs TRBV19 and TRBJ1-5; D unresolved. The CDR3 totals 14 residues. The V and J ends lost 5 bases and 6 bases respectively, with 14 bases between them. In germline, CDR1 is LNHDA, CDR2 SQIVND (reference sequence). In DNA form, the CDR3 reads TGTGCCAGTAGTCCCACCCTCGGTGTTCAGCCCCAGCATTTT. It codes for CASSPTLGVQPQHF.

The rearrangement links TRBV19 to TRBJ2-3; 8 bases agree with TRBD2. There are 14 residues in the CDR3. Trimming at V came to 1 base and at J to 6 bases, leaving 3 bases not matched to a gene. The V gene's germline CDR1 is LNHDA and CDR2 SQIVND (reference sequence). Here the CDR3 DNA reads TGTGCCAGTAGTATAGGGCGGGGGGCCGATACGCAGTATTTT. It translates to CASSIGRGADTQYF.

The V gene is TRBV6-5, the J gene TRBJ2-7; 7 bases are a match to TRBD1. This CDR3 spans 13 amino acids. Germline-derived CDR1 and CDR2 are MNHEY and SVGAGI. The trim removed 7 bases at V and 2 bases at J, leaving 5 bases unmatched. This chain's CDR3 is CASTKQGTYEQYF. DNA for the CDR3: TGTGCCAGCACTAAACAGGGGACCTACGAGCAGTACTTC.

The chain carries TRBV7-8 and TRBJ1-5; possible D gene TRBD1, 6 bases. Trimming removed 3 bases at V and 4 bases at J, with 10 bases between. CDR1 is SGHVS and CDR2 is FQNEAQ in the germline V gene. CDR3 length: 14 amino acids. The CDR3 sequence: CASSFRDTNQPQHF. The CDR3 nucleotides read TGTGCCAGCAGCTTTCGGGACACAAATCAGCCCCAGCATTTT. Full variable domain (remainder filled in from reference TRBV7-8 and TRBJ1-5): GAGVSQSPRYKVAKRGQDVALRCDPISGHVSLFWYQQALGQGPEFLTYFQNEAQLDKSGLPSDRFFAERPEGSVSTLKIQRTQQEDSAVYLCASSFRDTNQPQHFGDGTRLSIL.

The chain is built from TRBV7-9 and TRBJ1-2, with D perhaps matching TRBD1 (5 bases). CDR3 length equals 17 residues. V gave up 1 base and J gave up 0 bases, with 15 bases separating them. The germline gives CDR1 SEHNR, CDR2 FQNEAQ (reference sequence). Written as DNA, the CDR3 is TGTGCCAGCAGCTTAGATCGCAGGGAAGGATCTAACTATGGCTACACCTTC. It specifies CASSLDRREGSNYGYTF.

This chain links TRBV6-5 with TRBJ2-2; weak D call: TRBD2 (6 bases). V lost 2 bases to trimming and J lost 3 bases, with 7 bases between them. The germline gives CDR1 MNHEY, CDR2 SVGAGI. CDR3 length: 14 amino acids. This CDR3 reads CASSYGRHTGELFF. The CDR3 region has the DNA TGTGCCAGCAGTTACGGGAGGCACACCGGGGAGCTGTTTTTT.

The V and J genes are TRBV29-1 and TRBJ1-2; 9 nucleotides line up with TRBD1. The V segment lost 5 bases and the J segment 8 bases; nucleotides outside the gene matches: 9. The germline V gene encodes CDR1 SQVTM and CDR2 ANQGSEA. This CDR3 is built from 13 residues. CDR3 loop: CSVQTRGTGGYTF. DNA for the CDR3: TGCAGCGTTCAAACGAGGGGGACAGGGGGCTACACCTTC. The complete variable domain, with remaining parts taken from reference TRBV29-1 and TRBJ1-2, reads SAVISQKPSRDICQRGTSLTIQCQVDSQVTMMFWYRQQPGQSLTLIATANQGSEATYESGFVIDKFPISRPNLTFSTLTVSNMSPEDSSIYLCSVQTRGTGGYTFGSGTRLTVV.

The chain employs TRBV5-1 and TRBJ2-7; 11 bases align to TRBD2. The germline V gene encodes CDR1 SGHRS and CDR2 YFSETQ. V dropped 5 bases and J dropped 5; count of bases not matched to a gene: 9. This CDR3 spans 15 amino acids. In DNA form, the CDR3 reads TGCGCCAGCAGGGGGAGACTAGCGGGACTCGACGAGCAGTACTTC. This gives the protein CASRGRLAGLDEQYF.

The chain carries TRBV28 and TRBJ2-1; 8 bases fit TRBD1. CDR1 and CDR2 (germline): MDHEN, SYDVKM. The CDR3 sequence is 14 residues long. V lost 4 bases, J lost 6 bases, and 5 bases stayed unmatched. CDR3 loop: CASSSPGQGNEQFF. CDR3 nucleotide sequence: TGTGCCAGCAGTTCTCCCGGACAGGGCAATGAGCAGTTCTTC.